The source of this TCR beta chain is a study of blood T cell repertoires in COVID-19. Study as a whole: Sites across the United States, Italy and Spain contributed samples from acute and convalescent COVID-19. Sample material is recorded as cDNA or gDNA derived from T cells, B-cell-depleted T cells, or PBMCs.

CDR1 is LGHDT, CDR2 YNNKEL, per germline (reference sequence). This CDR3 contains 17 residues. With 5 bases clipped from V and 7 bases from J, the junction kept 9 bases outside the gene matches. Original processing methods: The authors estimated nucleated cell counts from reference gene primer amplification. TCRdb's copy holds only in-frame clones and misses some; the assay was immunoSEQ multiplex PCR. That table gives V, J and clone size, and the DNA gave D and trimming. The repertoire consists of about 130,000 clones, with approximately 89% occurring once and the leading ten covering approximately 4%.

The chain is built from TRBV3-1 (or the pseudogene TRBV3-2) and TRBJ2-1; 15 bases agree with TRBD2. The sample was peripheral blood. The clonotype originates from a woman aged 55-70 years with acute or convalescent COVID-19. CDR3 DNA sequence: TGTGCCAGCAGCTCTCGGACTAGCGGGAGGGCCAGGAATGAGCAGTTCTTC. This gives the protein CASSSRTSGRARNEQFF.